One and the same sample provided the 15 T cell receptor beta chains below, sequenced in a study of identical twins (dated by TCRdb to 2016 to 2017). Library preparation used 5' RACE. TCRdb records Illumina HiSeq 2000 as the sequencer. The public reads were run again by TCRdb, first through fastp at Q25 and then through MiXCR, and only productive beta chains were kept. Rows with one shared CDR3 protein collapse into an entry with the most common genes and DNA. Here the sample has under 250,000 distinct CDR3 sequences; roughly a tenth occur a single time. Just over 5% of the sample comes from the top ten. What was sequenced was memory (CD45RO+) T cells sorted from blood. What this sample's cell subset or site label stands for: CD45RO+ enriched T cells. The source of these receptors is a woman aged 18-29 years in good health.

The CDR3 DNA is TGTGCCAGCAGCTTTACAGGGGGATCCGGGGAGCTGTTTTTT. Residues: CASSFTGGSGELFF. The chain uses TRBV7-9 and TRBJ2-2; 8 positions agree with TRBD1. There are 14 residues in the CDR3. In germline, CDR1 is SEHNR, CDR2 FQNEAQ (reference sequence). V was clipped by 3 bases and J by 6 bases; unmatched bases: 3.

This clonotype came up a few times. The chain uses TRBV6-5 and TRBJ2-5, with D possibly TRBD1 on 5 matching bases. This CDR3 has 15 residues. V was cut by 0 bases and J by 4 bases, with 12 bases left in between. Germline CDR1 reads MNHEY; CDR2 reads SVGAGI. The CDR3 protein is CASSYSPRRGETQYF. CDR3 bases: TGTGCCAGCAGTTACTCGCCAAGAAGGGGAGAGACCCAGTACTTC.

At least ten counts were recorded for this clonotype. The rearrangement links TRBV12-3 or TRBV12-4 to TRBJ1-1, with D maybe TRBD1 (5 bases). CDR3 length equals 13 residues. V lost 4 bases and J 4 bases, leaving 10 bases between the germline ends. The CDR3 DNA follows: TGTGCCAGCAGTTCTAAAGGGGCCACTGAAGCTTTCTTT. This translates into CASSSKGATEAFF.

For this clonotype: A much larger clone lies a single base off, so this may be a read error. The chain has TRBV5-1 and TRBJ2-7, with D perhaps TRBD2 (5 bases). The CDR3 has 14 residues. The V end was cut by 4 bases, the J end by 1 base, with 12 bases between. Germline-derived CDR1 and CDR2 are SGHRS and YFSETQ. CDR3 coding DNA: TGCGCCAGCAGCCCGGCCCCGGGGTCCTACGAGCAGTACTTC. Its translation is CASSPAPGSYEQYF.

This clonotype was detected a few times. The rearrangement joins TRBV7-9 to TRBJ1-1; maybe TRBD1 (5 bases). Trimming left V 1 base short and J 5 bases short, with 11 bases between. The CDR3 has 14 amino acids. CDR1 and CDR2 from the germline V gene are SEHNR and FQNEAQ (reference sequence). CDR3 DNA sequence: TGTGCCAGCAGCTTAGAAGGGGTAGAGACTGAAGCTTTCTTT. This gives the protein CASSLEGVETEAFF. Full variable domain (remainder filled in from reference TRBV7-9 and TRBJ1-1): DTGVSQNPRHKITKRGQNVTFRCDPISEHNRLYWYRQTLGQGPEFLTYFQNEAQLEKSRLLSDRFSAERPKGSFSTLEIQRTEQGDSAMYLCASSLEGVETEAFFGQGTRLTVV.

This clonotype showed up many times. The V call is TRBV12-3 or TRBV12-4, the J call TRBJ1-1; possibly TRBD1 for D (5 bases). V lost 5 bases to trimming and J lost 0 bases, with 22 bases between them. There are 18 residues in the CDR3. CDR3 residues: CASSDPGTFGVVNTEAFF. DNA of the CDR3: TGTGCCAGCAGTGACCCCGGGACGTTCGGTGTTGTGAACACTGAAGCTTTCTTT.

This clonotype was observed a few times. The genes are TRBV4-2 and TRBJ2-7, with 11 bases identical to TRBD2. Germline V gene lookup returns CDR1 LGHNA and CDR2 YNFKEQ. The junction had 15 bases not matched to a gene; V was cut back by 4 bases and J by 4 bases. The CDR3 loop spans 18 amino acids. The CDR3 region is CASSRSRGSSGGVYEQYF. The CDR3 region has the DNA TGTGCCAGCAGCCGCTCTAGGGGAAGTAGCGGGGGGGTATACGAGCAGTACTTC.

V is TRBV5-1 and J is TRBJ2-4; 10 nucleotides align to TRBD2. CDR3 length: 19 residues. The germline CDR1 and CDR2 sequences are SGHRS and YFSETQ. V lost 2 bases, J lost 2 bases, and 13 bases stayed unmatched. In DNA form, the CDR3 reads TGCGCCAGCAGCTTAGGACATTCTAGCGGGAGAGAGACCAAAAACATTCAGTACTTC. Protein product: CASSLGHSSGRETKNIQYF.

With respect to this clonotype: At one end the junction does not follow the germline gene, possibly because of a read error. The chain employs TRBV10-3 and TRBJ2-7, with a possible D match to TRBD2 (5 bases). The CDR3 contains 11 residues. Germline lookup yields CDR1 ENHRY and CDR2 SYGVKD. CDR3 sequence reads: CAIGRDRGLNF. In DNA, the CDR3 is TGTGCCATCGGACGCGACCGGGGTTTGAACTTC.

This clonotype was recorded at least ten times. This sequence joins TRBV28 and TRBJ2-3; TRBD2 is a possible D gene (6 bases). V shed 5 bases and J shed 1 base, with 10 bases lying between them. The CDR3 runs 14 residues. Germline-derived CDR1 and CDR2 are MDHEN and SYDVKM. The CDR3 DNA follows: TGTGCCAGCAGTAAGCGGGTCGGCACAGATACGCAGTATTTT. It encodes CASSKRVGTDTQYF.

This clonotype showed up just a few times. V and J are TRBV6-5 and TRBJ2-3; D is undetermined. V lost 7 bases, J lost 5 bases, and 7 bases lay in between. CDR1 is MNHEY and CDR2 is SVGAGI in the germline V gene. The CDR3 length is 11 residues. CDR3 sequence reads: CASKSQDTQYF. CDR3 nucleotide sequence: TGTGCCAGCAAATCCCAAGATACGCAGTATTTT.

In its sample, this clonotype was seen a few times. The rearrangement links TRBV20-1 to TRBJ1-1; no reliable D call. CDR3 size: 13 residues. CDR1 and CDR2 (germline): DFQATT, SNEGSKA (reference sequence). Trimming left V 2 bases short and J 4 bases short, with 11 bases between. The CDR3: CSARRGFGTEAFF. DNA for the CDR3: TGCAGTGCTAGAAGAGGGTTTGGCACTGAAGCTTTCTTT.

Only a few counts were recorded for this clonotype. CDR3 amino acids: CASSFTSGTGDYGYTF. CDR3 DNA sequence: TGTGCCAGCAGCTTCACGTCTGGGACAGGGGACTATGGCTACACCTTC. The gene calls are TRBV7-9 and TRBJ1-2; 10 bases agree with TRBD1. With 3 bases clipped from V and 3 bases from J, the junction kept 7 bases outside the gene matches. The germline CDR1 and CDR2 sequences are SEHNR and FQNEAQ (reference sequence). CDR3 length equals 16 residues.

V is TRBV16 and J is TRBJ2-3; the match to TRBD1 covers 7 bases. V dropped 1 base and J dropped 2; count of bases not matched to a gene: 6. The CDR3 has 16 residues. From germline, CDR1 is KGHSY and CDR2 FQNENV. The CDR3 nucleotides are TGTGCCAGCAGCCAATTGTCAGGGGGAGTCACAGATACGCAGTATTTT. Its translation is CASSQLSGGVTDTQYF.

This clonotype has ten or more counts. The chain joins TRBV29-1 to TRBJ2-5, with 9 bases identical to TRBD2. CDR1 and CDR2 from the germline V gene are SQVTM and ANQGSEA. The CDR3 totals 14 residues. The V gene end was trimmed by 7 bases and the J gene end by 5 bases; junction bases not matched to a gene: 11. For the CDR3, the DNA is TGCAGCGCCACGGGACTAGCTCGATTCGAGACCCAGTACTTC. Amino acid sequence: CSATGLARFETQYF.